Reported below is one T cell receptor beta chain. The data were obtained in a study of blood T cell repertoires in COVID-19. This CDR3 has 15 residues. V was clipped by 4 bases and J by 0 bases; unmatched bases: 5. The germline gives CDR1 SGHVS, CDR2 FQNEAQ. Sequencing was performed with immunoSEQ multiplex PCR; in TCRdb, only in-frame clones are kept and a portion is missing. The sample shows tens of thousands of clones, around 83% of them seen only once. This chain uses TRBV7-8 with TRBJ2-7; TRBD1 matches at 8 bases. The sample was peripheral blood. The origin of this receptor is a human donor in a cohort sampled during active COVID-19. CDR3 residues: CASSSGTGNSYEQYF. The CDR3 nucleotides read TGTGCCAGCAGCTCCGGGACAGGCAACTCCTACGAGCAGTACTTC.